This T cell receptor beta chain was recovered during a study of blood T cells in healthy people across ages. Study-wide points: Researchers said unsorted PBMCs prevented a conclusive naive versus antigen-experienced comparison.

The CDR3 is 16 amino acids. Losses at the gene ends were 5 bases for V and 2 bases for J; bases not matched to a gene: 9. To note about this clonotype: Its specificity is not known.

A second PCR of about 7 to 12 cycles used a sample-barcoded 5' primer and a J-beta primer mix. Using its own MiXCR run on the 5' RACE reads, TCRdb lists one record per CDR3 protein. Found here are approximately 800,000 distinct CDR3 sequences, around a quarter of them singletons; the top ten hold around 3.6%. These same data were also listed under a study on T cells of mothers and their children. This second study notes: The second PCR used the M1S primer, and this primer added sample barcodes and 2-4 random nucleotides.

The chain is built from TRBV12-3 or TRBV12-4 and TRBJ1-2; 9 positions agree with TRBD1. Sequenced material: blood. This clonotype was sampled from a boy younger than 18 in good health. The CDR3 nucleotides read TGTGCCAGCAGTACCTGGACAGGGGACCAGAACTATGGCTACACCTTC. It yields the protein CASSTWTGDQNYGYTF.